These T cell receptor beta chains were read from a single sample in a study of spatial heterogeneity in lung cancer. TCRdb recomputed calls from the 5' RACE reads with MiXCR, one row per CDR3 protein. This sample has 42,000 or so distinct CDR3 sequences, with over 9.5% found just once. The material sequenced was PBMCs, taken at follow-up. These receptors all stem from a female donor with early-stage non-small cell lung cancer. The CDR3 runs from the conserved cysteine through the conserved F or W. Each record gives: clone size, V gene, D gene, J gene, CDR3 DNA, CDR3 protein. A D gene is named only where the DNA matches it firmly. Not every row has a clone size; where given, it reads once, few, many or a size class.

size: few
V: TRBV6-6
D: TRBD2
J: TRBJ2-1
DNA: TGTGCCAGCACTCGGAGCCTAGCGGGACCTGAGCAGTTCTTC
CDR3: CASTRSLAGPEQFF

size: many
V: TRBV4-1
D: TRBD1
J: TRBJ1-4
DNA: TGCGCCAGCAGCCTGGTCGGGACAGTTAATGAAAAACTGTTTTTT
CDR3: CASSLVGTVNEKLFF

size: NA
V: TRBV23-1
D: NA
J: TRBJ2-2
DNA: TGCGCCAGCAGTCAATTTGAACGGGCCCAGATAAACACCGGGGAGCTGTTTTTT
CDR3: CASSQFERAQINTGELFF

size: many
V: TRBV19
D: TRBD1
J: TRBJ2-1
DNA: TGTGCCAGTAGTCCGGGGACAGGTCATTCTATAGTCGAGCAGTTCTTC
CDR3: CASSPGTGHSIVEQFF

size: many
V: TRBV20-1
D: TRBD2
J: TRBJ2-7
DNA: TGCAGTGCCCGCCTTAGCGGGGACTTCTCCTACGAGCAGTACTTC
CDR3: CSARLSGDFSYEQYF

size: NA
V: TRBV7-9
D: TRBD1
J: TRBJ2-6
DNA: TGTGCCAGCAGCACTCCGGGACAGCTTATTTCTGGGGCCAACGTCCTGACTTTC
CDR3: CASSTPGQLISGANVLTF

size: many
V: TRBV28
D: NA
J: TRBJ1-2
DNA: TGTGCCAGCAGTTTAACGGACAAGACAGGAGCTGGCTACACCTTC
CDR3: CASSLTDKTGAGYTF

size: many
V: TRBV19
D: NA
J: TRBJ2-1
DNA: TGTGCCAGTAGTCGACTACCGCAGCGGGCGACACCCTACAATGAGCAGTTCTTC
CDR3: CASSRLPQRATPYNEQFF

size: NA
V: TRBV15
D: TRBD2
J: TRBJ2-2
DNA: TGTGCCACCAGGCGGGAGCCGAACACCGGGGAGCTGTTTTTT
CDR3: CATRREPNTGELFF

size: few
V: TRBV2
D: TRBD2
J: TRBJ2-2
DNA: TGTGCCAGCAGCCCGACTAGCTCGACGAACACCGGGGAGCTGTTTTTT
CDR3: CASSPTSSTNTGELFF

size: NA
V: TRBV11-3
D: NA
J: TRBJ2-5
DNA: TGTGCCAGCAGCTTAGCTATGGGGCAGGGCCAAGAGACCCAGTACTTC
CDR3: CASSLAMGQGQETQYF

size: few
V: TRBV5-1
D: NA
J: TRBJ1-1
DNA: TGCGCCAGCAGCTTGGCCGTGGGTCCGAACACTGAAGCTTTCTTT
CDR3: CASSLAVGPNTEAFF

size: many
V: TRBV3-1
D: NA
J: TRBJ1-1
DNA: TGTGCCAGCACCTCGACAGTTAGTCCGGACACTGAAGCTTTCTTT
CDR3: CASTSTVSPDTEAFF

size: NA
V: TRBV2
D: NA
J: TRBJ2-7
DNA: TGTGCCAGCAGGGGACAAGTCTACGAGCAGTACTTC
CDR3: CASRGQVYEQYF

size: few
V: TRBV7-9
D: NA
J: TRBJ1-1
DNA: TGTGCCAGCACGGTCCAGGAGAACACTGAAGCTTTCTTT
CDR3: CASTVQENTEAFF

size: many
V: TRBV28
D: NA
J: TRBJ1-4
DNA: TGTGCCAGCAGTTTATGGGGGCTGGGAGAAAAACTGTTTTTT
CDR3: CASSLWGLGEKLFF

size: many
V: TRBV4-2
D: NA
J: TRBJ1-5
DNA: TGTGCCAGCAGCCAAGATTGGCAAGAGGGGTGGGAGCCCCAGCATTTT
CDR3: CASSQDWQEGWEPQHF

size: many
V: TRBV14
D: TRBD1
J: TRBJ1-1
DNA: TGTGCCAGCAGCTGGGGACAGGGGTTAACTGAAGCTTTCTTT
CDR3: CASSWGQGLTEAFF

size: medium-sized
V: TRBV9
D: TRBD1
J: TRBJ1-6
DNA: TGTGCCAGCAGCACGACAGGGGAGAATAATTCACCCCTCCACTTT
CDR3: CASSTTGENNSPLHF

size: few
V: TRBV7-9
D: NA
J: TRBJ2-5
DNA: TGTGCCAGCAGCACCCCCCGAGGGTCACAAGAGACCCAGTACTTC
CDR3: CASSTPRGSQETQYF